These 2 T cell receptor beta chains were all obtained from the same sample, sequenced in a study of CD8+ T cells in alopecia areata. As the sequencing template, cDNA was produced by extracting RNA and reverse transcribing it. Only in-frame clones appear in the TCRdb table, and some are missing; sequencing was by immunoSEQ multiplex PCR. The sample carries over 85,000 clones, about 58% recorded once. The treatment was: oral pan-JAK inhibitor, 5-10 mg twice daily. This specimen consisted of CD8+ T cells sorted from blood, obtained at week 4, from a patient treated with tofacitinib. Receptor source: a human donor with alopecia areata.

This chain links TRBV9 with TRBJ2-7, with TRBD2 identical over 7 bases. V lost 0 bases and J lost 3; bases outside the gene matches: 6. Germline V lookup: CDR1 SGDLS, CDR2 YYNGEE. The CDR3 loop spans 15 amino acids. The CDR3 nucleotides read TGTGCCAGCAGCGTAGCGGGGTCTAGCGGCTACGAGCAGTACTTC. Its translation: CASSVAGSSGYEQYF.

Regarding this clone: Different DNA sequences within this sample yield the same CDR3. V is TRBV4-3 and J is TRBJ2-7; D is perhaps TRBD2 (5 bases). The CDR3 is made up of 13 amino acids. Germline V gene data show CDR1 as LGHNA and CDR2 as YSLEER. Trimming took 0 bases from V and 4 from J, leaving 7 bases between them. The CDR3 coding sequence is TGCGCCAGCAGCCAAGATCGCGGGTACGAGCAGTACTTC. Translation gives CASSQDRGYEQYF.